This is a list of T cell receptor beta chains from one sample in a study of CD8+ T cells in alopecia areata. Profiled with immunoSEQ multiplex PCR; TCRdb holds only in-frame clones, not every one. The table lists about 20,000 clones, around 62% of them singletons. Sample: CD4+ Tregs sorted from blood. These receptors were collected from a human donor with alopecia areata. Each CDR3 is given with its conserved first and last residue. The order of the fields is D gene, J gene, clone size, V gene, CDR3 DNA, CDR3 protein. The D gene is left open where the match is weak. The size of a clone is reported for some rows only, either as once, few or many, or as a class for expanded clones.

D gene: TRBD1
J gene: TRBJ1-2
clone size: once
V gene: TRBV15
CDR3 DNA: TGTGCCACCAGCCTGGACAGGCGGGGTGGCTACACCTTC
CDR3 protein: CATSLDRRGGYTF

D gene: NA
J gene: TRBJ1-1
clone size: NA
V gene: TRBV5-6
CDR3 DNA: TGTGCCAGCAGTAGTTACACTGAAGCTTTCTTT
CDR3 protein: CASSSYTEAFF

D gene: NA
J gene: TRBJ2-5
clone size: NA
V gene: TRBV18
CDR3 DNA: TGTGCCAGCTCACCAGGGGGAGAGACCCAGTACTTC
CDR3 protein: CASSPGGETQYF

D gene: NA
J gene: TRBJ1-1
clone size: once
V gene: TRBV5-3
CDR3 DNA: TGTGCCAGAGCTGGGGGAGAGGGGAACACTGAAGCTTTCTTT
CDR3 protein: CARAGGEGNTEAFF

D gene: TRBD2
J gene: TRBJ2-5
clone size: NA
V gene: TRBV5-4
CDR3 DNA: TGTGCCAGCAGCTCCTTAGCGGGAAGAAAGACCCAGTACTTC
CDR3 protein: CASSSLAGRKTQYF

D gene: NA
J gene: TRBJ2-7
clone size: NA
V gene: TRBV30
CDR3 DNA: TGTGCCTGGAGTCTAGACTACGAGCAGTACTTC
CDR3 protein: CAWSLDYEQYF

D gene: NA
J gene: TRBJ1-1
clone size: few
V gene: TRBV18
CDR3 DNA: TGTGCCAGCCTCCAGGGTTCTAGCACTGAAGCTTTCTTT
CDR3 protein: CASLQGSSTEAFF

D gene: NA
J gene: TRBJ1-1
clone size: NA
V gene: TRBV5-1
CDR3 DNA: TGCGCCAGCAGCTTGACAGGGAGGAACACTGAAGCTTTCTTT
CDR3 protein: CASSLTGRNTEAFF

D gene: NA
J gene: TRBJ2-1
clone size: few
V gene: TRBV4-1
CDR3 DNA: TGCGCCAGCAGCCAAAGTAGCTCCTACAATGAGCAGTTCTTC
CDR3 protein: CASSQSSSYNEQFF

D gene: NA
J gene: TRBJ1-1
clone size: NA
V gene: TRBV7-2
CDR3 DNA: TGTGCCAGCAGCTTCAGCGGTGGAGAAACTGAAGCTTTCTTT
CDR3 protein: CASSFSGGETEAFF

D gene: TRBD2
J gene: TRBJ2-1
clone size: few
V gene: TRBV6-1
CDR3 DNA: TGTGCCAGCAGTGACGGTTGGTCTAGCGGGGGCTATGAGCAGTTCTTC
CDR3 protein: CASSDGWSSGGYEQFF

D gene: TRBD1
J gene: TRBJ2-4
clone size: few
V gene: TRBV7-9
CDR3 DNA: TGTGCCAGCAGCTCCTCAGACAGGGTTCAAAACATTCAGTACTTC
CDR3 protein: CASSSSDRVQNIQYF

D gene: NA
J gene: TRBJ1-1
clone size: NA
V gene: TRBV7-9
CDR3 DNA: TGTGCCAGCAGCCCCCAATCGACCACTGAAGCTTTCTTT
CDR3 protein: CASSPQSTTEAFF

D gene: NA
J gene: TRBJ2-5
clone size: NA
V gene: TRBV27
CDR3 DNA: TGTGCCAGCCCCACGGGGGAAAGGGGGCGATTAGGGCAGACCCAAGAGACCCAGTACTTC
CDR3 protein: CASPTGERGRLGQTQETQYF

D gene: NA
J gene: TRBJ1-1
clone size: NA
V gene: TRBV28
CDR3 DNA: TGTGCCAGCAGCTCCTTTACAGCTTTCTTT
CDR3 protein: CASSSFTAFF

D gene: NA
J gene: TRBJ1-1
clone size: NA
V gene: TRBV5-1
CDR3 DNA: TGCGCCAGCAGCTCGGTCACGAACACTGAAGCTTTCTTT
CDR3 protein: CASSSVTNTEAFF

D gene: TRBD2
J gene: TRBJ2-7
clone size: NA
V gene: TRBV7-2
CDR3 DNA: TGTGCCAGCAGCCAGCAAGCGGGAGAATTTCGCGAGCAGTACTTC
CDR3 protein: CASSQQAGEFREQYF

D gene: NA
J gene: TRBJ2-3
clone size: few
V gene: TRBV29-1
CDR3 DNA: TGCAGCGTTGGACCTTCGGGCACAGATACGCAGTATTTT
CDR3 protein: CSVGPSGTDTQYF

D gene: TRBD2
J gene: TRBJ2-7
clone size: few
V gene: TRBV7-2
CDR3 DNA: TGTGCCAGCAGCCCAGATAGCGGGTTCTCCTACGAGCAGTACTTC
CDR3 protein: CASSPDSGFSYEQYF

D gene: NA
J gene: TRBJ2-1
clone size: NA
V gene: TRBV27
CDR3 DNA: TGTGCCAGCAGTTTATTGGTAGGGCACGATCGGCAGTTCTTC
CDR3 protein: CASSLLVGHDRQFF

D gene: NA
J gene: TRBJ1-2
clone size: NA
V gene: TRBV19
CDR3 DNA: TGTGCCAGTAGTATTCTCCCTCCAACAGTTTTGACCTTC
CDR3 protein: CASSILPPTVLTF

D gene: NA
J gene: TRBJ2-1
clone size: NA
V gene: TRBV18
CDR3 DNA: TGTGCCAGCTCACCACTTTCGGGGTCCAATGAGCAGTTCTTC
CDR3 protein: CASSPLSGSNEQFF

D gene: TRBD1
J gene: TRBJ2-7
clone size: medium-sized
V gene: TRBV5-1
CDR3 DNA: TGCGCCAGCAGCTCCGGGACAGGGGGCTACGAGCAGTACTTC
CDR3 protein: CASSSGTGGYEQYF

D gene: NA
J gene: TRBJ2-1
clone size: few
V gene: TRBV7-2
CDR3 DNA: TGTGCCAGCAGTGACGTCCCGCCCAATGAGCAGTTCTTC
CDR3 protein: CASSDVPPNEQFF

D gene: TRBD2
J gene: TRBJ2-7
clone size: NA
V gene: TRBV30
CDR3 DNA: TGTGCCTGGAGTGTACTTGGAGCGGGGGGGACCTACGAGCAGTACTTC
CDR3 protein: CAWSVLGAGGTYEQYF

D gene: NA
J gene: TRBJ1-1
clone size: NA
V gene: TRBV5-1
CDR3 DNA: TGCGCCAGCAGCTGGGGCCCAGGGTTAGGGAACACTGAAGCTTTCTTT
CDR3 protein: CASSWGPGLGNTEAFF

D gene: TRBD1
J gene: TRBJ2-1
clone size: NA
V gene: TRBV28
CDR3 DNA: TGTGCCAGCAGGGAGGCAGGGGGCGGGTACAATGAGCAGTTCTTC
CDR3 protein: CASREAGGGYNEQFF

D gene: NA
J gene: TRBJ1-2
clone size: NA
V gene: TRBV6-5
CDR3 DNA: TGTGCCAGCAGTTACTCGACGCATGGTGGCTATGGCTACACCTTC
CDR3 protein: CASSYSTHGGYGYTF

D gene: NA
J gene: TRBJ1-1
clone size: NA
V gene: TRBV25-1
CDR3 DNA: TGTGCCAGCAGTTTAGACGGTCTGAACACTGAAGCTTTCTTT
CDR3 protein: CASSLDGLNTEAFF

D gene: TRBD2
J gene: TRBJ2-3
clone size: NA
V gene: TRBV11-3
CDR3 DNA: TGTGCCAGCAGCTTAGATCGCGGGGGGACGCAGTATTTT
CDR3 protein: CASSLDRGGTQYF

D gene: NA
J gene: TRBJ2-2
clone size: NA
V gene: TRBV28
CDR3 DNA: TGTGCCAGCAGTTTCGGGGACGGAGTGAACACCGGGGAGCTGTTTTTT
CDR3 protein: CASSFGDGVNTGELFF

D gene: NA
J gene: TRBJ1-2
clone size: NA
V gene: TRBV6-5
CDR3 DNA: TGTGCCAGCAGTCTCCGGGGTTATGGCTATGGCTACACCTTC
CDR3 protein: CASSLRGYGYGYTF

D gene: NA
J gene: TRBJ1-1
clone size: NA
V gene: TRBV5-1
CDR3 DNA: TGCGCCAGCAGCTTAGTGGGCTTGAACACTGAGGCTTTCTTT
CDR3 protein: CASSLVGLNTEAFF

D gene: NA
J gene: TRBJ2-7
clone size: NA
V gene: TRBV14
CDR3 DNA: TGTGCCAGCAGCCAAGTGGGGGCCGAGCAGTACTTC
CDR3 protein: CASSQVGAEQYF

D gene: NA
J gene: TRBJ2-1
clone size: few
V gene: TRBV7-2
CDR3 DNA: TGTGCCAGCAGAAGAGGGAGGGAGCAGTTCTTC
CDR3 protein: CASRRGREQFF

D gene: NA
J gene: TRBJ1-2
clone size: NA
V gene: TRBV4-1
CDR3 DNA: TGCGCCAGCAGCCAAGTTGGATTCTATGGCTACACCTTC
CDR3 protein: CASSQVGFYGYTF

D gene: NA
J gene: TRBJ2-5
clone size: NA
V gene: TRBV4-3
CDR3 DNA: TGCGCCAGCAGCCAGGATGTGGACCTGCGGAGGACCCAGTACTTC
CDR3 protein: CASSQDVDLRRTQYF

D gene: NA
J gene: TRBJ2-7
clone size: NA
V gene: TRBV18
CDR3 DNA: TGTGCCAGCTCACCACCGCCAGGGCTCTCCATTTACGAGCAGTACTTC
CDR3 protein: CASSPPPGLSIYEQYF

D gene: TRBD2
J gene: TRBJ2-7
clone size: few
V gene: TRBV4-3
CDR3 DNA: TGCGCCAGCAGCCTAACTAGCGGGAGTGTCAACGAGCAGTACTTC
CDR3 protein: CASSLTSGSVNEQYF

D gene: NA
J gene: TRBJ2-6
clone size: NA
V gene: TRBV18
CDR3 DNA: TGTGCCAGCTCACCAATGGTAACTGGGGCCAACGTCCTGACTTTC
CDR3 protein: CASSPMVTGANVLTF

D gene: NA
J gene: TRBJ1-4
clone size: NA
V gene: TRBV9
CDR3 DNA: TGTGCCAGCAGCGTGACAACCCTCGGTGAAAAACTGTTTTTT
CDR3 protein: CASSVTTLGEKLFF

D gene: TRBD2
J gene: TRBJ2-5
clone size: NA
V gene: TRBV9
CDR3 DNA: TGTGCCAGCAGCGTAGGGCTAGCGGGGGTAGAGACCCAGTACTTC
CDR3 protein: CASSVGLAGVETQYF

D gene: NA
J gene: TRBJ2-3
clone size: NA
V gene: TRBV15
CDR3 DNA: TGTGCCACCAGCAAAGAGGGATCTAGCACAGATACGCAGTATTTT
CDR3 protein: CATSKEGSSTDTQYF

D gene: TRBD1
J gene: TRBJ2-2
clone size: NA
V gene: TRBV7-9
CDR3 DNA: TGTGCCTTCCGGGGACAGGGGAACACCGGGGAGCTGTTTTTT
CDR3 protein: CAFRGQGNTGELFF

D gene: NA
J gene: TRBJ1-2
clone size: NA
V gene: TRBV29-1
CDR3 DNA: TGCAGCGTTGAAGCCGCACAAGGACTCGGCTACACCTTC
CDR3 protein: CSVEAAQGLGYTF

D gene: NA
J gene: TRBJ2-7
clone size: NA
V gene: TRBV6-6
CDR3 DNA: TGTGCCAGCAGTTACGAGTTCGACAGCTACGAGCAGTACTTC
CDR3 protein: CASSYEFDSYEQYF

D gene: NA
J gene: TRBJ2-7
clone size: few
V gene: TRBV28
CDR3 DNA: TGTGCCAGCAGTTTGATTGCTGTTGGCTCCTACGAGCAGTACTTC
CDR3 protein: CASSLIAVGSYEQYF

D gene: NA
J gene: TRBJ2-5
clone size: few
V gene: TRBV28
CDR3 DNA: TGTGCCAGCAGCCCCGGGCAGGGCACGATGGGAGAGACCCAGTACTTC
CDR3 protein: CASSPGQGTMGETQYF